The source of this T cell receptor beta chain is a study of blood T cell repertoires in COVID-19. Clones were sequenced by immunoSEQ multiplex PCR, and TCRdb holds only the in-frame ones, with some missing. The table lists some 300,000 clones, roughly 86% of them singletons. The V end lost 2 bases, the J end lost 2 bases, and 6 bases lay between the germline ends. This CDR3 comprises 13 residues. Germline CDR1 SGHAT, CDR2 FQDESV (reference sequence). The chain links TRBV11-1 to TRBJ1-1; D gene uncertain. Sequenced material: PBMCs or T cells enriched from blood (not recorded which). The receptor was isolated from a woman aged 25 to 39 who had recovered from COVID-19. The CDR3 coding sequence is TGTGCCAGCAGCTTACCAGTTAACACTGAAGCTTTCTTT. Its translation: CASSLPVNTEAFF.